The clone carrying this TCR beta chain turned up a few times. The antigen is unknown. The authors made TCR beta libraries by quantitative 5'-RACE with molecular barcodes. TCRdb re-called the 5' RACE reads through MiXCR, storing one row per CDR3 protein. The table lists 250,000 to 350,000 distinct CDR3 sequences, less than 10% of them singletons. This CDR3 contains 16 residues. The germline gives CDR1 LNHDA, CDR2 SQIVND (reference sequence). V lost 1 base and J lost 7; bases outside the gene matches: 6. The sample belongs to a study of CD8 T cells in ankylosing spondylitis. Findings and caveats of the study: It appeared that ankylosing spondylitis blood was characterized by a TCR beta motif of under ten highly homologous variants.

This rearrangement joins TRBV19 to TRBJ2-1; 11 bases fit TRBD2. Sequencing was carried out using blood, either unsorted or a sorted T cell fraction (not recorded which). This clonotype was obtained from a male donor with ankylosing spondylitis. In nucleotides, the CDR3 is TGTGCCAGTAGTATAGCTTTCACTAGCGGGAGAAATGAGCAGTTCTTC. This encodes CASSIAFTSGRNEQFF.